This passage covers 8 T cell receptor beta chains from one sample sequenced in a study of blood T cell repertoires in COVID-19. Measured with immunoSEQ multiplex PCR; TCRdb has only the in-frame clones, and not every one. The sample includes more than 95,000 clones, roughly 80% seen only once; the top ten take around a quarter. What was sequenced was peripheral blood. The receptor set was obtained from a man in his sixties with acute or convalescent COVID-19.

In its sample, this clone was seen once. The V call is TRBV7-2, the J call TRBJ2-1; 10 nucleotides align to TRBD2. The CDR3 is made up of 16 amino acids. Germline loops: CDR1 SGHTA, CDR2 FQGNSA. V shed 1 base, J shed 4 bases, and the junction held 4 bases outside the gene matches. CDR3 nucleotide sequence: TGTGCCAGCAGCTTAGTGCGGACTAGCGGTTACAATGAGCAGTTCTTC. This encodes CASSLVRTSGYNEQFF.

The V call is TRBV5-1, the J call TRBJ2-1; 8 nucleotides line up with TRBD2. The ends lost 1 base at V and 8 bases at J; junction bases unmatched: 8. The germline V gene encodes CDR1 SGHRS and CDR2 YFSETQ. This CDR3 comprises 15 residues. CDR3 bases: TGCGCCAGCAGCTTGATGAGCGGGAGTATCGATGAGCAGTTCTTC. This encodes CASSLMSGSIDEQFF.

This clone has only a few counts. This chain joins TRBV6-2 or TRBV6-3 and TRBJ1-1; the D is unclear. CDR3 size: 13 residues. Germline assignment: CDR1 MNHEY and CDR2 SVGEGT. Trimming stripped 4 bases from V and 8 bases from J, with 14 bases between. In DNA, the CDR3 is TGTGCCAGCAGTTGGGGTTTGGGGAGCGAAGCTTTCTTT. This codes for CASSWGLGSEAFF.

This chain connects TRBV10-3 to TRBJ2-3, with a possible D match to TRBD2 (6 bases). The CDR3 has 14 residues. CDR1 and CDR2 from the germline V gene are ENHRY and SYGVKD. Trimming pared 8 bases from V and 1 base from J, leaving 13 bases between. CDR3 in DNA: TGTGCCATCGGGGGTAGCGGACGCACAGATACGCAGTATTTT. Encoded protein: CAIGGSGRTDTQYF.

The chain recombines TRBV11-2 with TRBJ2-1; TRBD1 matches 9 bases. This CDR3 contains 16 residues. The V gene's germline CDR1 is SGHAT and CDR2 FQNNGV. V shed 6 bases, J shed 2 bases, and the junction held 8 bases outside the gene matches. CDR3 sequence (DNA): TGTGCCAGCAGTTGGCAGGGACAGGGAACCTACAATGAGCAGTTCTTC. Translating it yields CASSWQGQGTYNEQFF.

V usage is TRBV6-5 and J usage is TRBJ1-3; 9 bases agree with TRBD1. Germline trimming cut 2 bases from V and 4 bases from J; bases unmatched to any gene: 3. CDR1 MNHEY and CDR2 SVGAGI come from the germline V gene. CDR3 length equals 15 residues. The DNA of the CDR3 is TGTGCCAGCAGTTACGCACAGGGGGCGGGAAACACCATATATTTT. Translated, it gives CASSYAQGAGNTIYF.

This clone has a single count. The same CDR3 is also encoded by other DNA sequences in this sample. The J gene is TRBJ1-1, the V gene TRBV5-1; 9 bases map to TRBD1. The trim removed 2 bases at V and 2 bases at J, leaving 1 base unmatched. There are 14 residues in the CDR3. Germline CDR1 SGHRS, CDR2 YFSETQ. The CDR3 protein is CASSLQGANTEAFF. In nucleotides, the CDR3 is TGCGCCAGCAGCTTACAGGGGGCCAACACTGAAGCTTTCTTT.

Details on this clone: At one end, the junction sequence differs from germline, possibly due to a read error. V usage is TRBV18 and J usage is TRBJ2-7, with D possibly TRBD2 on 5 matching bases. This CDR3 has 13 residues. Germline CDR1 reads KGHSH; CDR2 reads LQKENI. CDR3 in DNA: TGTGCCAGCACACCCACCCGGGGTTACGAGCAGTACTTC. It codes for CASTPTRGYEQYF.